This T cell receptor (beta chain) was documented in a study of blood T cells in healthy people across ages. Combining a sample-barcoded 5' primer with a J-beta primer mix, a second PCR ran for roughly 6 to 12 cycles. The template-switch adaptor, which had 12 random nucleotides, put a tag on each cDNA molecule. From the 5' RACE reads, TCRdb called clonotypes with MiXCR, one entry per CDR3 protein. Here the sample spans about 570,000 distinct CDR3 sequences, 25% to 30% being singletons. CDR3 length equals 14 residues. Per germline, CDR1 MGHRA and CDR2 YSYEKL. The V gene end was trimmed by 2 bases and the J gene end by 13 bases; junction bases not matched to a gene: 9.

The receptor was derived from a woman in her 70s in good health. The genes are TRBV4-1 and TRBJ2-1; 9 positions match TRBD2. Sequencing was performed on blood. For the CDR3, the DNA is TGCGCCAGCAGCCAACCAGGGACTAGCCCAGACCAGTTCTTC. Its translation is CASSQPGTSPDQFF.